A single TCR beta chain is shown here with its context. This sample is drawn from a study of control samples from healthy donors and cancer patients. The CDR3 sequence is 15 residues long. Looked up from germline, CDR1 is MNHEY and CDR2 is SVGAGI. With V trimmed by 0 bases and J by 1 base, 0 bases remained unmatched. The repertoire was sequenced with immunoSEQ multiplex PCR; TCRdb's copy has only in-frame clones and lacks some. The table shows some 100,000 clones, with more than 90% occurring only once. The J gene is TRBJ1-5, the V gene TRBV6-5, with 7 bases matching TRBD1. The source of this sequence is a human donor in good health. The donor label of this sample is uncertain. Sequenced input: blood. CDR3: CASSYSQGSNQPQHF. The CDR3, as DNA: TGTGCCAGCAGTTACTCACAGGGGAGCAATCAGCCCCAGCATTTT.